This T cell receptor (beta chain) was identified in a study of cytomegalovirus exposure and HLA in healthy donors. The overall study: Genotyping of roughly 400 donors showed that 80% to 85% belonged to the Caucasian-associated ancestry cluster.

Trimming cost V 0 bases and J 4 bases, with 10 bases left between them. The CDR3 sequence is 15 residues long. The germline gives CDR1 MNHNS, CDR2 SASEGT. Study-wide results and caveats: Analysis was carried out at a later point, and it linked a missense DCLRE1C variant to TCR beta V- and J-gene trimming. Many donors shared some public TCRs, even though most TCR sequences were rare.

13 Jbeta primers and 60 Vbeta primers were used for the PCR. Under the authors' procedure: A later analysis counted 80 million or so unique TCR beta chains, around 11 million shared. The assay was immunoSEQ multiplex PCR, and TCRdb's table has in-frame clones only and misses some. V, J and clone size are taken as reported in that table, and D and trimming were inferred from the DNA itself. This sample lists 75,000 to 80,000 clones; its ten largest clones have 3% to 4%. As concerns this clone: Its antigen remains unknown.

This chain uses TRBV6-1 with TRBJ1-5; D is possibly TRBD1 (5 bases). Material for sequencing was PBMCs. This sequence originates from a man between 18 and 35 years old in good health and CMV-seropositive. CDR3 coding DNA: TGTGCCAGCAGTGAAGCGAAAAGGGGTAATCAGCCCCAGCATTTT. It yields the protein CASSEAKRGNQPQHF.